Shown below are 26 T cell receptor beta chains from a single sample sequenced in a study of T cells in narcolepsy. Assay: immunoSEQ multiplex PCR; the TCRdb copy retains only in-frame clones and omits some. The sample carries roughly 30,000 clones, 78% recorded once. The specimen was CD45RA- memory CD4+ T cells from PBMCs. All receptors derive from a human donor with narcolepsy.

The CDR3 sequence is CAGASEVEGNTIYF. CDR3 nucleotides: TGTGCCGGGGCAAGTGAGGTCGAGGGAAACACCATATATTTT. The gene calls are TRBV5-4 and TRBJ1-3; TRBD1 might be the D (5 bases). The CDR3 runs 14 residues. With 10 bases removed from V and 4 bases from J, the gap between germline ends came to 18 bases. Germline-derived CDR1 and CDR2 are SGHNT and YYREEE (reference sequence).

CDR3 DNA: TGTGCCAGCAGGTCCCGAGGATTCAGAGATGGCTACACCTTC. This encodes CASRSRGFRDGYTF. The rearrangement joins TRBV6-6 to TRBJ1-2, with unresolved D. CDR1 MNHNY and CDR2 SVGAGI come from the germline V gene (reference sequence). This CDR3 contains 14 residues. V was pared by 6 bases and J by 6 bases, with 17 bases between.

This clone was seen more than once but under ten times. The gene calls are TRBV29-1 and TRBJ2-7; 11 bases map to TRBD1. The CDR3 covers 13 residues. Germline V gives CDR1 SQVTM, CDR2 ANQGSEA. Germline trimming cut 5 bases from V and 4 bases from J; bases unmatched to any gene: 4. The CDR3 nucleotides are TGCAGCGTTTGGACAGGGGGCGAATACGAGCAGTACTTC. As protein: CSVWTGGEYEQYF.

The chain combines TRBV18 with TRBJ1-2; D unresolved. CDR3 length: 13 residues. V lost 8 bases and J 8 bases, leaving 18 bases between the germline ends. Germline V gene data show CDR1 as KGHSH and CDR2 as LQKENI. The CDR3 coding sequence is TGTGCCAGCGCCCCCGAACCTAACCGGGGCTACACCTTC. Protein product: CASAPEPNRGYTF.

CDR3 bases: TGTGCCAGCACCAACGGATGGTTTGGCTACACCTTC. It specifies CASTNGWFGYTF. The J gene is TRBJ1-2, the V gene TRBV6-5; D unclear. The V gene's germline CDR1 is MNHEY and CDR2 SVGAGI. The CDR3 is 12 amino acids. V dropped 7 bases and J dropped 7 bases, with 13 bases sitting between them.

This clone was seen only a few times. The chain is built from TRBV13 and TRBJ1-1; D remains unclear. CDR3 size: 19 residues. V was pared by 1 base and J by 0 bases, with 21 bases between. Germline lookup yields CDR1 PRHDT and CDR2 FYEKMQ (reference sequence). Here the CDR3 reads CASSLAFRSFGNMNTEAFF. DNA for the CDR3: TGTGCCAGCAGCTTAGCTTTTAGGTCGTTTGGGAACATGAACACTGAAGCTTTCTTT.

The chain recombines TRBV10-3 with TRBJ1-1; 8 bases align to TRBD1. The length of the CDR3 is 13 residues. V shed 8 bases and J 4 bases; nucleotides not matched to a gene: 6. CDR1 and CDR2 (germline): ENHRY, SYGVKD. This chain's CDR3 is CAIGQGQGTEAFF. Here the CDR3 DNA reads TGTGCCATCGGGCAAGGACAGGGCACTGAAGCTTTCTTT.

The gene calls are TRBV18 and TRBJ2-5; D is perhaps TRBD1 (7 bases). The tail of the sequence fits TRBJ2-7 better, so the J call may be wrong. The CDR3 has 13 residues. Germline lookup yields CDR1 KGHSH and CDR2 LQKENI. The CDR3 loop reads CASSPGGQFEQYF. DNA of the CDR3: TGTGCCAGCTCACCCGGGGGACAGTTCGAGCAGTACTTC.

V usage is TRBV4-3 and J usage is TRBJ1-1; the D gene is possibly TRBD1 (5 bases). The CDR3 is 15 residues long. Germline V gives CDR1 LGHNA, CDR2 YSLEER. V lost 5 bases to trimming and J lost 0 bases, with 13 bases between them. The CDR3 DNA sequence: TGCGCCAGCAGCTCCCCGGGGCAGATGAACACTGAAGCTTTCTTT. Its translation is CASSSPGQMNTEAFF.

In this sample, this clone turned up a few times. The chain has TRBV18 and TRBJ2-7, with 7 nucleotides matching TRBD2. Looked up from germline, CDR1 is KGHSH and CDR2 is LQKENI. The CDR3 covers 13 residues. The V segment lost 3 bases and the J segment 7 bases; nucleotides outside the gene matches: 6. CDR3 region: CASSPPRGGEQYF. The CDR3 DNA follows: TGTGCCAGCTCACCCCCACGGGGAGGGGAGCAGTACTTC.

This clone was counted only a few times. The rearrangement uses TRBV5-1 and TRBJ1-6; maybe TRBD1 (5 bases). The CDR3 runs to 16 residues. Trimming pared 0 bases from V and 7 bases from J, leaving 14 bases between. In germline, CDR1 is SGHRS, CDR2 YFSETQ. The CDR3 DNA sequence: TGCGCCAGCAGCTTGGCCATCGGACAAGAAAATTCACCCCTCCACTTT. This translates into CASSLAIGQENSPLHF. Complete variable domain (other parts from reference TRBV5-1 and TRBJ1-6): KAGVTQTPRYLIKTRGQQVTLSCSPISGHRSVSWYQQTPGQGLQFLFEYFSETQRNKGNFPGRFSGRQFSNSRSEMNVSTLELGDSALYLCASSLAIGQENSPLHFGNGTRLTVT.

The chain employs TRBV5-1 and TRBJ1-2; 11 bases are shared with TRBD1. The CDR3 has 17 amino acids. The germline gives CDR1 SGHRS, CDR2 YFSETQ. J lost 4 bases, V lost 4 bases, and 12 bases had no gene match. The CDR3 DNA follows: TGCGCCAGCAGCCTGACCGGGACAGGGGGTAGTGGCTATGGCTACACCTTC. The encoded protein is CASSLTGTGGSGYGYTF. The whole variable domain, remainder taken from reference TRBV5-1 and TRBJ1-2, is KAGVTQTPRYLIKTRGQQVTLSCSPISGHRSVSWYQQTPGQGLQFLFEYFSETQRNKGNFPGRFSGRQFSNSRSEMNVSTLELGDSALYLCASSLTGTGGSGYGYTFGSGTRLTVV.

The chain recombines TRBV5-1 with TRBJ1-2, with TRBD1 matching 7 bases. This CDR3 comprises 15 residues. J was trimmed by 0 bases and V by 4 bases; bases with no gene match: 6. Germline values: CDR1 SGHRS, CDR2 YFSETQ. The CDR3 is CASSLRDSPNYGYTF. For the CDR3, the DNA is TGCGCCAGCAGCCTCAGGGACAGCCCTAACTATGGCTACACCTTC.

This chain uses TRBV5-1 with TRBJ2-7, with D uncertain. Germline assignment: CDR1 SGHRS and CDR2 YFSETQ. V lost 4 bases and J 5 bases, leaving 10 bases between the germline ends. This CDR3 contains 12 residues. The CDR3 DNA sequence: TGCGCCAGCAGCGCGAACTTCGACGAGCAGTACTTC. Its protein product is CASSANFDEQYF.

Comment on this clone: In the same sample, other DNA sequences code for this CDR3. The chain combines TRBV7-9 with TRBJ1-1, with unresolved D. V dropped 3 bases and J dropped 3 bases, with 17 bases sitting between them. CDR1 is SEHNR, CDR2 FQNEAQ, per germline (reference sequence). This CDR3 contains 16 residues. CDR3 loop: CASSLVLGRTHTEAFF. For the CDR3, the DNA is TGTGCCAGCAGCTTGGTATTGGGCAGAACTCACACTGAAGCTTTCTTT.

The chain employs TRBV6-5 and TRBJ1-6; no clear D. Deletions cut 8 bases from V and 8 bases from J, with 10 bases between. The V gene's germline CDR1 is MNHEY and CDR2 SVGAGI. The CDR3 is 12 residues long. Here the CDR3 DNA reads TGTGCCAGCTGGGAGAAGGATTCACCCCTCCACTTT. This sequence encodes CASWEKDSPLHF.

The count of this clone is one. V is TRBV5-4 and J is TRBJ2-5, with 10 bases identical to TRBD2. CDR1 and CDR2 (germline): SGHNT, YYREEE (reference sequence). CDR3 length equals 14 residues. After removal of 10 bases from V and 0 bases from J, the junction contained 6 bases not matched to a gene. The CDR3 region has the DNA TGTGCCGTCATAGCGGGGGGATACCAAGAGACCCAGTACTTC. Translated: CAVIAGGYQETQYF.

The chain links TRBV18 to TRBJ2-6; 8 positions match TRBD1. Germline CDR1 reads KGHSH; CDR2 reads LQKENI. The junction had 11 bases not matched to a gene; V was cut back by 1 base and J by 0 bases. The CDR3 has 20 amino acids. The CDR3 spells CASSPRDLGTGASGANVLTF. In DNA form, the CDR3 reads TGTGCCAGCTCACCACGGGACTTAGGGACAGGAGCCTCTGGGGCCAACGTCCTGACTTTC.

V gene TRBV29-1 combines with J gene TRBJ2-7; D is possibly TRBD1 (6 bases). CDR1 and CDR2 (germline): SQVTM, ANQGSEA. This CDR3 comprises 14 residues. Trimming shortened V by 2 bases and J by 2 bases, and 13 bases separated the two germline ends. The CDR3 here is CSVEFSGDPYEQYF. The CDR3 DNA follows: TGCAGCGTTGAATTCTCAGGGGACCCCTACGAGCAGTACTTC.

The V gene is TRBV27, the J gene TRBJ1-1, with TRBD1 matching over 8 bases. J lost 1 base, V lost 4 bases, and 2 bases had no gene match. Looked up from germline, CDR1 is MNHEY and CDR2 is SMNVEV (reference sequence). CDR3 length equals 14 residues. The CDR3 DNA sequence: TGTGCCAGCAGTTCTGGACAGGGGAACACTGAAGCTTTCTTT. It yields the protein CASSSGQGNTEAFF.

This clone has a handful of counts. Within the sample, other DNA sequences also encode this same CDR3. The chain combines TRBV6-6 with TRBJ2-3; 10 nucleotides line up with TRBD2. Germline CDR1 and CDR2: MNHNY and SVGAGI (reference sequence). The length of the CDR3 is 12 residues. V gave up 9 bases and J gave up 3 bases; unmatched junction bases: 0. The CDR3 DNA sequence: TGTGCCAGTAGCGGGAGGACAGATACGCAGTATTTT. Residues: CASSGRTDTQYF.

The CDR3 coding sequence is TGTGCCAGCTCCCGGGGGGGAGAGTCTCTGAATGAGCAGTTCTTC. Translation: CASSRGGESLNEQFF. The chain has TRBV9 and TRBJ2-1; the match to TRBD2 covers 8 bases. This CDR3 spans 15 amino acids. Germline CDR1 SGDLS, CDR2 YYNGEE. The V segment lost 7 bases and the J segment 7 bases; nucleotides outside the gene matches: 13.

V and J are TRBV9 and TRBJ2-5, with 11 bases aligning to TRBD2. Trimming at V came to 4 bases and at J to 8 bases, leaving 10 bases not matched to a gene. Germline CDR1 is SGDLS and CDR2 is YYNGEE. CDR3 size: 15 residues. The CDR3 coding sequence is TGTGCCAGCAGCTACCGTAGCGGGGGGGGAGAAACCCAGTACTTC. Its protein is CASSYRSGGGETQYF.

This clone was counted between two and nine times. The V call is TRBV5-6, the J call TRBJ2-3; 7 nucleotides line up with TRBD1. Looked up from germline, CDR1 is SGHDT and CDR2 is YYEEEE. Germline trimming cut 0 bases from V and 5 bases from J; bases unmatched to any gene: 3. The CDR3 covers 14 residues. The CDR3 sequence is CASSLGQGIDTQYF. In nucleotides, the CDR3 is TGTGCCAGCAGCTTGGGACAGGGTATAGATACGCAGTATTTT.

The chain combines TRBV6-1 with TRBJ2-1; D not resolved. The CDR3 runs 12 residues. Germline values: CDR1 MNHNS, CDR2 SASEGT. The V end lost 1 base, the J end lost 15 bases, and 13 bases lay between the germline ends. The CDR3 DNA is TGTGCCAGCAGTGAAGGGAAACAGTATGGGTTCTTC. As protein: CASSEGKQYGFF.

V is TRBV9 and J is TRBJ2-3, with a tentative D call TRBD1 (6 bases). Trimming took off 3 bases at V and 0 bases at J, with 17 bases between the two ends. Germline CDR1 is SGDLS and CDR2 is YYNGEE. This CDR3 has 17 residues. For the CDR3, the DNA is TGTGCCAGCAGCGCCCCAGAGACAGGCAGGAGCACAGATACGCAGTATTTT. The encoded protein is CASSAPETGRSTDTQYF.